The clone carrying this T cell receptor beta chain came up a few times. Its antigen is not identified. This sample stems from a study of T cells after yellow fever vaccination. Study information: Where fractions had low cell numbers, libraries were prepared from them with the SMART-Seq v4 Ultra Low Input RNA kit. General study points: After the booster, approximately 96% of CD4 and approximately 90% of CD8 primary-response clones were re-detected.

Germline-derived CDR1 and CDR2 are MNHEY and SMNVEV (reference sequence). This CDR3 contains 19 residues. Trimming cost V 0 bases and J 8 bases; bases outside gene matches: 18. TCRdb analysed the 5' RACE reads with MiXCR anew, one entry per CDR3 protein. The sample consists of about 320,000 distinct CDR3 sequences, about 12% of them appearing once. The specimen was CD4+ T cells sorted from PBMCs, collected 15 days after the yellow fever booster vaccination. The sequence was obtained from a man younger than 35 who received the YFV17D yellow fever vaccine. This chain uses TRBV27 with TRBJ1-4, with 7 bases that match TRBD1. This CDR3 is CASSLSLGTVKPADEKLFF. The CDR3 DNA reads TGTGCCAGCAGTTTATCCCTCGGGACAGTAAAACCTGCAGACGAAAAACTGTTTTTT.